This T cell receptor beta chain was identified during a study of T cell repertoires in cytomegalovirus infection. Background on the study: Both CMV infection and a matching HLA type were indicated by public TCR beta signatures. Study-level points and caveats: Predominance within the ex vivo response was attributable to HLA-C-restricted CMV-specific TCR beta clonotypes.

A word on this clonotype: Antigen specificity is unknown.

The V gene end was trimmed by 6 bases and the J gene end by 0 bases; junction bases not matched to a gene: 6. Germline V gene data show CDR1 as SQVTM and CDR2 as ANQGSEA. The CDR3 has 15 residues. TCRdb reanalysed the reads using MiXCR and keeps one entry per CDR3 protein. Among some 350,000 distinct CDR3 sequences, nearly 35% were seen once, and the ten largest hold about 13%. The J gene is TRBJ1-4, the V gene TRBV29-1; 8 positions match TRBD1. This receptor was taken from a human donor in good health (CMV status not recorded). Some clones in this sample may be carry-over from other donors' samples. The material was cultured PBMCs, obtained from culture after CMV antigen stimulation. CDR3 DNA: TGCAGCGTCGGGACAGGATTATCAACTAATGAAAAACTGTTTTTT. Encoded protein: CSVGTGLSTNEKLFF.